The next 13 T cell receptor beta chains were all read from a single sample in a study of response to subunit inactivated influenza vaccine (dated by TCRdb to between 2017 and 2018). The library was generated by RT-PCR. The sequencer was an Illumina HiSeq 2500. TCRdb's own reprocessing of the public reads used fastp at Q25 and MiXCR and kept productive beta chains. Rows are unified per CDR3 protein, each entry keeping the most common DNA and genes. Here the sample has about 310,000 distinct CDR3 sequences; 22% occur a single time. The ten top clones hold around a tenth of the sample. The source was PBMCs from blood, collected 21 months after vaccination. Receptors originate from a man between 50 and 69 years old who received an inactivated influenza vaccine. Donor details come from another sample of the same person, matched by shared clones.

This clonotype was counted a few times. The rearrangement joins TRBV7-9 to TRBJ2-5; D is uncertain. The CDR3 spans 15 residues. The V end was cut by 2 bases, the J end by 1 base, with 11 bases between. The germline V gene has CDR1 SEHNR and CDR2 FQNEAQ (reference sequence). CDR3 loop: CASSLFSVSQETQYF. The DNA of the CDR3 is TGTGCCAGCAGCTTATTCTCTGTGAGCCAAGAGACCCAGTACTTC.

The chain joins TRBV20-1 to TRBJ2-1; 7 bases are a match to TRBD2. The ends lost 3 bases at V and 0 bases at J; junction bases unmatched: 2. The CDR3 is 14 amino acids. Germline CDR1 DFQATT, CDR2 SNEGSKA (reference sequence). This chain's CDR3 is CSASSSGSYNEQFF. The CDR3 nucleotides are TGCAGTGCTAGTTCTAGCGGCTCCTACAATGAGCAGTTCTTC.

The rearrangement uses TRBV5-1 and TRBJ2-1; D is possibly TRBD1 (5 bases). Germline V CDR1 and CDR2: SGHRS, YFSETQ. V lost 0 bases to trimming and J lost 2 bases, with 9 bases between them. The CDR3 contains 15 residues. The CDR3 DNA is TGCGCCAGCAGCTTGGCGGCAGGGCCCTACAATGAGCAGTTCTTC. Translated: CASSLAAGPYNEQFF.

Many counts were recorded for this clonotype. The rearrangement joins TRBV4-2 to TRBJ2-2, with a tentative D call TRBD1 (5 bases). CDR1 and CDR2 (germline): LGHNA, YNFKEQ. There are 16 residues in the CDR3. V lost 0 bases and J 5 bases, leaving 13 bases between the germline ends. The DNA for the CDR3 is TGTGCCAGCAGCCAAGATCCTGGGGCTTATACCGGGGAGCTGTTTTTT. Translating gives CASSQDPGAYTGELFF.

This clonotype has more than one count but fewer than ten. This chain uses TRBV4-2 with TRBJ1-6, with 7 bases matching TRBD1. The germline V gene encodes CDR1 LGHNA and CDR2 YNFKEQ. Losses at the gene ends were 0 bases for V and 10 bases for J; bases not matched to a gene: 6. The CDR3 length is 15 residues. DNA for the CDR3: TGTGCCAGCAGCCAAGAAGGGGGCGCACGGTCACCCCTCCACTTT. This encodes CASSQEGGARSPLHF.

This chain uses TRBV2 with TRBJ2-7; D is perhaps TRBD1 (6 bases). V was shortened by 5 bases and J by 2 bases, with 25 bases between the two germline ends. CDR3 length: 18 amino acids. The germline gives CDR1 SNHLY, CDR2 FYNNEI. This CDR3 reads CASSRGRRRTSSTYEQYF. As DNA, the CDR3 is TGTGCCAGCAGTAGGGGGAGAAGGAGGACTTCATCAACCTACGAGCAGTACTTC.

This clonotype was detected ten times or more. The chain carries TRBV20-1 and TRBJ1-5, with 7 positions matching TRBD1. This CDR3 spans 12 amino acids. Germline V gene sequence: CDR1 DFQATT, CDR2 SNEGSKA (reference sequence). V shed 6 bases and J 7 bases; nucleotides not matched to a gene: 6. The CDR3 DNA is TGCAGTGCCATCGACAGGGCCCAGCCCCAGCATTTT. This gives the protein CSAIDRAQPQHF.

The V gene is TRBV7-9, the J gene TRBJ1-1; D not certain. The CDR3 loop spans 14 amino acids. The germline V gene has CDR1 SEHNR and CDR2 FQNEAQ (reference sequence). V was clipped by 2 bases and J by 1 base, with 8 bases between them. The CDR3 DNA reads TGTGCCAGCAGCTTATACGCCACGAACACTGAAGCTTTCTTT. It codes for CASSLYATNTEAFF. Full variable domain (missing parts from reference TRBV7-9 and TRBJ1-1): DTGVSQNPRHKITKRGQNVTFRCDPISEHNRLYWYRQTLGQGPEFLTYFQNEAQLEKSRLLSDRFSAERPKGSFSTLEIQRTEQGDSAMYLCASSLYATNTEAFFGQGTRLTVV.

This chain connects TRBV11-2 to TRBJ2-7; D is unclear. The germline gives CDR1 SGHAT, CDR2 FQNNGV. CDR3 size: 13 residues. V lost 4 bases, J lost 2 bases, and 9 bases lay in between. The CDR3 DNA sequence: TGTGCCAGCAGCTCCTGGGGTCCCTACGAGCAGTACTTC. Its protein is CASSSWGPYEQYF.

This sequence joins TRBV3-1 and TRBJ1-1; D possibly corresponds to TRBD1 (6 bases). This CDR3 comprises 12 residues. Germline V gene data show CDR1 as LGHDT and CDR2 as YNNKEL (reference sequence). The V and J ends lost 3 bases and 7 bases respectively, with 9 bases between them. DNA of the CDR3: TGTGCCAGCAGCCACCCAGGGGATGAAGCTTTCTTT. Translating gives CASSHPGDEAFF.

The V call is TRBV5-1, the J call TRBJ1-2, with D unresolved. Trimming took off 3 bases at V and 6 bases at J, with 9 bases between the two ends. Looked up from germline, CDR1 is SGHRS and CDR2 is YFSETQ. This CDR3 contains 12 residues. The CDR3 protein is CASSSRPDGYTF. Here the CDR3 DNA reads TGCGCCAGCAGCTCAAGACCCGATGGCTACACCTTC.

V is TRBV28 and J is TRBJ1-6; maybe TRBD1 (6 bases). Germline loops: CDR1 MDHEN, CDR2 SYDVKM. V was clipped by 2 bases and J by 3 bases, with 11 bases between them. CDR3 size: 16 residues. CDR3 loop: CASSLSRQVYNSPLHF. The CDR3 nucleotides read TGTGCCAGCAGTTTAAGCCGACAGGTCTATAATTCACCCCTCCACTTT.

This clonotype was counted only a few times. The chain uses TRBV20-1 and TRBJ1-1, with TRBD1 as a possible D gene (5 bases). This CDR3 has 14 amino acids. Trimming shortened V by 6 bases and J by 1 base, and 15 bases separated the two germline ends. Germline V gene sequence: CDR1 DFQATT, CDR2 SNEGSKA (reference sequence). The CDR3 DNA reads TGCAGTGCCCAAATAGGGGACCAGAACACTGAAGCTTTCTTT. Translation gives CSAQIGDQNTEAFF.